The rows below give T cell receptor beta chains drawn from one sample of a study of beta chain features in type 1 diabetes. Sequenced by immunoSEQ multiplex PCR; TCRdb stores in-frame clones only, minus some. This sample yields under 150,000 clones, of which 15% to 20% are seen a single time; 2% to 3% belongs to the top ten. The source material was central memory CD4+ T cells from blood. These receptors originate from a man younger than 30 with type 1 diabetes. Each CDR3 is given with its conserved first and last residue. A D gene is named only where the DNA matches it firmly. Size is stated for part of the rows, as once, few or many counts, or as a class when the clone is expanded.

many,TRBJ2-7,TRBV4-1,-,CASSQEASYEQYF,TGCGCCAGCAGCCAAGAAGCGTCCTACGAGCAGTACTTC
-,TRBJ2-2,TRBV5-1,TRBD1,CASSLMTGEAGELFF,TGCGCCAGCAGCTTGATGACAGGGGAGGCCGGGGAGCTGTTTTTT
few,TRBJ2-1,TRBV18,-,CASSHGQAGSYNEQFF,TGTGCCAGCTCACACGGACAGGCGGGGTCCTACAATGAGCAGTTCTTC
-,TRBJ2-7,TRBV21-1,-,CASSLAASGELLSYEQYF,TGTGCCAGCAGCCTCGCCGCTAGCGGTGAACTACTCTCCTACGAGCAGTACTTC
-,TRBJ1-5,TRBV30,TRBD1,CAWSIQGWSNQPQHF,TGTGCCTGGAGCATACAGGGGTGGAGCAATCAGCCCCAGCATTTT
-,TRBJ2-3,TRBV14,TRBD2,CASSQDKLAGVDTQYF,TGTGCCAGCAGCCAAGATAAACTAGCGGGAGTGGATACGCAGTATTTT
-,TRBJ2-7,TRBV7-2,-,CASSLNGRAHYEQYF,TGTGCCAGCAGCTTAAACGGGAGAGCCCACTACGAGCAGTACTTC
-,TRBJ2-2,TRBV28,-,CASSLTGNTGELFF,TGTGCCAGCAGTTTGACAGGCAACACCGGGGAGCTGTTTTTT
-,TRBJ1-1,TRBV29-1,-,CSVESARRTEAFF,TGCAGCGTTGAGAGCGCCAGGAGGACTGAAGCTTTCTTT
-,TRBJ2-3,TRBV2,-,CALKAGSDTQYF,TGTGCCCTCAAGGCCGGATCAGATACGCAGTATTTT
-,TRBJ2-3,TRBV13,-,CDSSLGLLRTDTQYF,TGTGACAGCAGCTTAGGACTGCTACGCACAGATACGCAGTATTTT
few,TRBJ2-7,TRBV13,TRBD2,CASSVSGGVVDEQYF,TGTGCCAGCAGCGTGAGCGGGGGGGTTGTGGACGAGCAGTACTTC
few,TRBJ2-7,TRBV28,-,CASTLGRRGYF,TGTGCCAGCACCTTGGGACGCAGGGGGTACTTC
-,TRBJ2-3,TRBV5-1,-,CASSLQPTDTQYF,TGCGCCAGCAGCTTACAACCCACAGATACGCAGTATTTT
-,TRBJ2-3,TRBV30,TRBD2,CAWSYVAGGPGGTDTQYF,TGTGCCTGGAGTTACGTAGCGGGAGGGCCGGGGGGCACAGATACGCAGTATTTT
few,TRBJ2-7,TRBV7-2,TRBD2,CASSLSSAGGDYEQYF,TGTGCCAGCAGCTTGAGTTCAGCGGGAGGGGACTACGAGCAGTACTTC
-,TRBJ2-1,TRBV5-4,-,CASSTWTDQQFF,TGTGCCAGCAGCACGTGGACAGACCAGCAGTTCTTC
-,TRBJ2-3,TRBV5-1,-,CASSFGIPVIDTQYF,TGCGCCAGCAGCTTTGGAATACCAGTTATAGATACGCAGTATTTT
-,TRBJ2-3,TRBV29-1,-,CSVEGVSGTDTQYF,TGCAGCGTTGAGGGGGTGAGTGGGACAGATACGCAGTATTTT
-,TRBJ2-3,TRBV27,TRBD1,CASSSSLDRGNLNTQYF,TGTGCCAGCAGCTCCTCCTTGGACAGGGGGAATCTGAATACGCAGTATTTT
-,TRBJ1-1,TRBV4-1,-,CASSQYPTIGAPEAFF,TGCGCCAGCAGCCAATACCCGACGATCGGAGCCCCTGAAGCTTTCTTT